Presented here are 13 T cell receptor beta chains from one specimen sequenced in a study of blood T cell repertoires in COVID-19. Clones were read by immunoSEQ multiplex PCR, and TCRdb kept only the in-frame ones, dropping some. This table holds around 400,000 clones, 87% found once. The sample was peripheral blood. Receptor source: a woman aged 25 to 39 with COVID-19, enrolled during active disease.

V usage is TRBV30 and J usage is TRBJ2-5, with D perhaps TRBD1 (5 bases). This CDR3 comprises 14 residues. V shed 4 bases and J shed 5 bases, with 17 bases lying between them. CDR1 and CDR2 (germline): GTSNPN, SVGIG (reference sequence). The CDR3 sequence is CAWTRGSLWETQYF. The CDR3 region has the DNA TGTGCCTGGACTAGGGGCAGCTTATGGGAGACCCAGTACTTC.

This chain connects TRBV9 to TRBJ1-2; tentatively, D is TRBD1 (6 bases). The CDR3 consists of 14 residues. The V end was cut by 4 bases, the J end by 2 bases, with 12 bases between. Germline-derived CDR1 and CDR2 are SGDLS and YYNGEE. CDR3 in amino acids: CASSMRTENYGYTF. In DNA form, the CDR3 reads TGTGCCAGCAGCATGCGGACAGAAAACTATGGCTACACCTTC.

Turning to this clone: One junction end does not reproduce the germline sequence, and a read error may be involved. The chain recombines TRBV5-1 with TRBJ2-1, with 7 bases aligning to TRBD2. The CDR3 length is 15 residues. Germline assignment: CDR1 SGHRS and CDR2 YFSETQ. Written as DNA, the CDR3 is TGCGCCAGCAGCTTGCGCGGGAGCTCCCACAATGAGCAGTTCTTC. This sequence encodes CASSLRGSSHNEQFF.

The chain links TRBV7-6 to TRBJ1-3; 7 positions match TRBD1. The germline CDR1 and CDR2 sequences are SGHVS and FNYEAQ. The CDR3 covers 15 residues. V gave up 5 bases and J gave up 4 bases; unmatched junction bases: 8. In nucleotides, the CDR3 is TGTGCCAGCAGCCCGTTGACAGGGTTCGGAAACACCATATATTTT. It is translated as CASSPLTGFGNTIYF.

The genes are TRBV6-6 and TRBJ2-7, with 14 bases that match TRBD2. The germline V gene encodes CDR1 MNHNY and CDR2 SVGAGI (reference sequence). J lost 4 bases, V lost 4 bases, and 6 bases had no gene match. The CDR3 has 16 amino acids. This chain's CDR3 is CASSFSTSGRAYEQYF. The CDR3 DNA follows: TGTGCCAGCAGTTTCTCGACTAGCGGGAGGGCTTACGAGCAGTACTTC.

J is TRBJ2-6 and V is TRBV3-1 (or the pseudogene TRBV3-2); no clear D. Trimming took 4 bases from V and 0 from J, leaving 7 bases between them. The CDR3 sequence is 15 residues long. Germline V CDR1 and CDR2: LGHDT, YNNKEL (reference sequence). Here the CDR3 reads CASSLSFSGANVLTF. The DNA for the CDR3 is TGTGCCAGCAGCCTCAGTTTCTCTGGGGCCAACGTCCTGACTTTC.

This clone was recorded once. CDR3 sequence (DNA): TGTGCCAGCAGACCAGACAGGGGGCCAAACACTGAAGCTTTCTTT. Translated, it gives CASRPDRGPNTEAFF. This chain connects TRBV6-4 to TRBJ1-1; 10 bases fit TRBD1. This CDR3 region has 15 residues. J was trimmed by 2 bases and V by 6 bases; bases with no gene match: 6. The germline gives CDR1 MRHNA, CDR2 SNTAGT.

The rearrangement joins TRBV5-1 to TRBJ2-7; D uncertain. Per germline, CDR1 SGHRS and CDR2 YFSETQ. The V end lost 3 bases, the J end lost 0 bases, and 7 bases lay between the germline ends. The CDR3 is 13 residues long. The CDR3 DNA sequence: TGCGCCAGCAGCTCGACACCCTCCTACGAGCAGTACTTC. It translates to CASSSTPSYEQYF.

The chain couples TRBV5-1 to TRBJ2-7, with 8 nucleotides matching TRBD2. The V gene end was trimmed by 1 base and the J gene end by 2 bases; junction bases not matched to a gene: 5. The germline gives CDR1 SGHRS, CDR2 YFSETQ. The CDR3 is made up of 15 amino acids. CDR3 protein: CASSLFQRGPYEQYF. The CDR3 DNA reads TGCGCCAGCAGCTTGTTCCAGCGGGGGCCCTACGAGCAGTACTTC.

The chain recombines TRBV9 with TRBJ1-4; TRBD1 aligns across 7 bases. The ends lost 4 bases at V and 7 bases at J; junction bases unmatched: 10. Germline CDR1 SGDLS, CDR2 YYNGEE. CDR3 length: 15 amino acids. The CDR3 DNA follows: TGTGCCAGCAGCCGAACGAGGGGGCGCGGTGAAAAACTGTTTTTT. Translated: CASSRTRGRGEKLFF.

The chain is built from TRBV7-9 and TRBJ2-1; 7 bases are shared with TRBD2. The junction had 8 bases not matched to a gene; V was cut back by 4 bases and J by 5 bases. Germline CDR1 is SEHNR and CDR2 is FQNEAQ (reference sequence). CDR3 length: 15 residues. CDR3 DNA sequence: TGTGCCAGCAGCTCCGCGGGGGTTCAAGACAATGAGCAGTTCTTC. It yields the protein CASSSAGVQDNEQFF. The full variable domain, completed using reference TRBV7-9 and TRBJ2-1, is DTGVSQNPRHKITKRGQNVTFRCDPISEHNRLYWYRQTLGQGPEFLTYFQNEAQLEKSRLLSDRFSAERPKGSFSTLEIQRTEQGDSAMYLCASSSAGVQDNEQFFGPGTRLTVL.

The chain joins TRBV28 to TRBJ1-2, with TRBD1 matching 8 bases. Germline lookup yields CDR1 MDHEN and CDR2 SYDVKM. This CDR3 spans 15 amino acids. With V trimmed by 6 bases and J by 2 bases, 8 bases remained unmatched. The DNA of the CDR3 is TGTGCCAGCAGGCCCCAGGACAGGGAGAACTATGGCTACACCTTC. This gives the protein CASRPQDRENYGYTF.

This clone was seen a handful of times. This chain links TRBV7-2 with TRBJ1-3; weak D call: TRBD1 (6 bases). The germline CDR1 and CDR2 sequences are SGHTA and FQGNSA. V lost 7 bases and J 0 bases, leaving 16 bases between the germline ends. The length of the CDR3 is 16 residues. The chain's CDR3 is CASTPYRDPSGNTIYF. The CDR3 bases are TGTGCCAGCACCCCATACAGGGACCCCTCTGGAAACACCATATATTTT.